This T cell receptor beta chain stems from a study of regulatory T cells in long-lasting Graves disease. This clonotype was recorded many times. Noted time point: persistent/refractory GD, antithyroid drugs over 5 years with positive TRAb. Preparation of the TCR library used RNA extracted from PBMCs. Assembly of TCR beta libraries relied on iRepertoire HTBI primers together with Arm-PCR of CDR3 regions. TCRdb re-called the multiplex PCR reads through MiXCR, storing one row per CDR3 protein. The data hold fewer than 400,000 distinct CDR3 sequences, with less than 25% observed a single time. The CDR3 sequence is 14 residues long. V dropped 4 bases and J dropped 11; count of bases not matched to a gene: 8. The V gene's germline CDR1 is SGHAT and CDR2 FQNNGV.

This TCR was recovered from a female donor with Graves disease. V is TRBV11-2 and J is TRBJ1-6; 7 bases agree with TRBD1. Sequences were derived from peripheral blood mononuclear cells (PBMCs), sampled when the disease was refractory, from a patient treated with antithyroid drugs. CDR3 amino acids: CASSSKLQGTPLHF. DNA of the CDR3: TGTGCCAGCAGCTCTAAACTACAGGGGACACCCCTCCACTTT.